This TCR beta chain was recovered during a study of blood T cell repertoires in COVID-19. Background on the study: The United States, Italy and Spain provided the acute and convalescent COVID-19 samples. T cells, B-cell-depleted T cells, or PBMCs supplied cDNA or gDNA.

Study processing details: Amplification with reference gene primers provided the estimates of nucleated cell counts. Only in-frame clones appear in the TCRdb table, and some are missing; sequencing was by immunoSEQ multiplex PCR. V, J and clone size were drawn from that table, and D and trimming were deduced from the DNA. Found here are 200,000 or so clones, 84% of them singletons; the top ten hold under 15%. This clone was observed a single time. The germline CDR1 and CDR2 sequences are MGHRA and YSYEKL. Trimming stripped 3 bases from V and 5 bases from J, with 19 bases between. This CDR3 spans 17 amino acids.

The gene calls are TRBV4-1 and TRBJ2-2, with D possibly being TRBD1 (6 bases). The sequencing sample was made of peripheral blood. The sequence came from a human donor in a cohort sampled during active COVID-19. Written as DNA, the CDR3 is TGCGCCAGCAGCCAGAACCCAGGACAGTCTCAGACCGGGGAGCTGTTTTTT. It translates to CASSQNPGQSQTGELFF.